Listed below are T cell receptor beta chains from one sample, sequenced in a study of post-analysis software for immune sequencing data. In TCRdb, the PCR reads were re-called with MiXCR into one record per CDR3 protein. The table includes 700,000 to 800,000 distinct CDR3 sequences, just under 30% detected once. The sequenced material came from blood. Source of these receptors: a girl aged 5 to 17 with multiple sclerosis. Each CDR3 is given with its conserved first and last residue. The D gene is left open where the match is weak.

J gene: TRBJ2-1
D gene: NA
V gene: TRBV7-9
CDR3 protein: CASSLAGRDYNEQFF

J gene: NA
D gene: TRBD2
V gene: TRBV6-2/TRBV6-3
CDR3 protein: CASRIAGGAYNEQYF

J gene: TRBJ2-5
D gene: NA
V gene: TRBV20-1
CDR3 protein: CSANWETQYF

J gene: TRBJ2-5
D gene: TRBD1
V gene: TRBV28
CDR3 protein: CASSRTGGRLETQYF

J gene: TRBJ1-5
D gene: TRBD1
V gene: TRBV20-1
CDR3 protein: CSARDGGQDQPQHF

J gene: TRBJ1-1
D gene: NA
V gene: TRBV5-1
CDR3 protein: CASSRIKGRGPAEAFF

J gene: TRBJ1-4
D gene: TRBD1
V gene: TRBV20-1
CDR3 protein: CSARNQGVSNEKLFF

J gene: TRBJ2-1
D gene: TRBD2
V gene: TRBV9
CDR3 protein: CASSGTGTRGSYNEQFF

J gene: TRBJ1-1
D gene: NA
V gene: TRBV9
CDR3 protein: CASSVGGMGTPLGAFF

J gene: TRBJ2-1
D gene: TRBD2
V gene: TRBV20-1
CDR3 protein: CSARDLLASGRSVYNEQFF

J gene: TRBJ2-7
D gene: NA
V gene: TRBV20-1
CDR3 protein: CSATEDYEQYF

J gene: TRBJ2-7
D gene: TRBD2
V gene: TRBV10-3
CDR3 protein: CAITGTSGTYEQYF

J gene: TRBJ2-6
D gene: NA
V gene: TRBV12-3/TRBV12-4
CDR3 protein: CASSPSGQRLSANVLTF

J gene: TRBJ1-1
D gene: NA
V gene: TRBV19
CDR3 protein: CASTQPTSMNTEAFF

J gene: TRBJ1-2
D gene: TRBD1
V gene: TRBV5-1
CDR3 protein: CASSWGTGNGYTF

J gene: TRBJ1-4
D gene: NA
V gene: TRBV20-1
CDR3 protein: CSARASWANEKLFF

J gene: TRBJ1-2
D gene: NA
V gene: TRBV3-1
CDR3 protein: CASSQGGGSLYGYTF

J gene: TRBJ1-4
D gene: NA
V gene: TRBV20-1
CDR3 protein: CSAGVHAEKLFF

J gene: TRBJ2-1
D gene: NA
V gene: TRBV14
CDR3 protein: CASSQEVQGRGNEQFF

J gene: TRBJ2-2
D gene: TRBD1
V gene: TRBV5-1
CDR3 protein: CASSPLGQGSNTGELFF

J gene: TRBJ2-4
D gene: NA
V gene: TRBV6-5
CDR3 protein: CASSYFNPEKNIQYF

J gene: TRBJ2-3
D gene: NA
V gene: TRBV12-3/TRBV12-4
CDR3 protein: CASGRSSADTQYF

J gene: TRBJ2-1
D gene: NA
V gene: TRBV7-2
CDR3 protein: CASKDYGEQFF

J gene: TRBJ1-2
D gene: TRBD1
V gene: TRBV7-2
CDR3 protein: CASSLAGQGARGYTF